A selection of T cell receptor beta chains follows, all from one sample in a study of T cell clonotyping in hematopoietic cell transplantation. Sequencing used immunoSEQ multiplex PCR; TCRdb keeps in-frame clones, though not all of them. Among more than 900 clones listed, over 75% were seen once. The sample was PBMCs, taken 30 days after allogeneic stem cell transplant. The receptors stem from a female patient aged 50-60 years who had an allogeneic stem cell transplant, so the T cells may come from the graft donor. Some clones in this sample may be carry-over from other donors' samples. Both conserved end residues are part of each CDR3. D genes are given only for firm matches. Clone sizes are given selectively: once, few, many, or a class where the clone is expanded.

>few|TRBJ2-7|TRBD2|TRBV7-9
CASSSNTGTRPYEQYF
TGTGCCAGCAGCTCAAACACCGGGACTAGACCATACGAGCAGTACTTC
>-|TRBJ1-3|-|TRBV6-6
CASSYDSSGNTIYF
TGTGCCAGCAGTTACGACAGCTCTGGAAACACCATATATTTT
>-|TRBJ2-2|TRBD1|TRBV5-5
CASSEQGDGELFF
TGTGCCAGCAGCGAACAGGGGGACGGGGAGCTGTTTTTT
>once|TRBJ2-3|-|TRBV4-3
CASSSSGNSGRGDTQYF
TGCGCCAGCAGCTCCTCGGGAAACTCCGGGCGGGGAGATACGCAGTATTTT
>once|TRBJ2-7|TRBD1|TRBV29-1
CSVETGTGFYEQYF
TGCAGCGTCGAAACCGGGACAGGGTTCTACGAGCAGTACTTC
>-|TRBJ2-1|-|TRBV15
CATSSEAGSEQFF
TGTGCCACCAGCTCGGAGGCGGGAAGTGAGCAGTTCTTC
>few|TRBJ2-1|TRBD2|TRBV13
CASSDLAGMLGRQFF
TGTGCCAGCAGCGACCTAGCGGGTATGCTCGGTCGGCAGTTCTTC
>-|TRBJ2-2|TRBD2|TRBV9
CASSRLAGVTGELFF
TGTGCCAGCAGCCGACTAGCGGGAGTAACCGGGGAGCTGTTTTTT
>-|TRBJ1-2|-|TRBV28
CASRGGRNHYGYTF
TGTGCCAGCAGGGGGGGACGAAACCACTATGGCTACACCTTC
>few|TRBJ1-1|-|TRBV30
CAWRRGGAGTNTEAFF
TGTGCCTGGAGGCGCGGGGGGGCCGGAACGAACACTGAAGCTTTCTTT
>-|TRBJ1-5|-|TRBV6-4
CASSEWGARGSNQPQHF
TGTGCCAGCAGTGAATGGGGGGCCCGAGGTAGCAATCAGCCCCAGCATTTT
>few|TRBJ2-1|TRBD1|TRBV4-3
CASSQDAHGTGYEQFF
TGCGCCAGCAGCCAAGACGCCCATGGGACAGGGTATGAGCAGTTCTTC
>-|TRBJ2-1|-|TRBV9
CASSASYNEQFF
TGTGCCAGCAGCGCGAGTTACAATGAGCAGTTCTTC
>once|TRBJ1-2|-|TRBV9
CASSVDSYGYTF
TGTGCCAGCAGCGTAGACAGCTATGGCTACACCTTC